Following are 26 T cell receptor beta chains from one sample sequenced in a study of T cells in Graves' hyperthyroidism and ophthalmopathy. There were TCR beta CDR3 regions amplified from RNA transcripts. The TCR CDR3 first-round RT-PCR relied on the HTBI primer set. TCRdb re-called the multiplex PCR reads through MiXCR, storing one row per CDR3 protein. The top ten hold around 20% of the sample, which has fewer than 500,000 distinct CDR3 sequences, about 14% seen once. Sample: blood. All receptors derive from a man aged 25-45 years with Graves' hyperthyroidism that later progressed to Graves' ophthalmopathy.

This clonotype was recorded many times. CDR3 amino acids: CSASDTDYEQYF. CDR3 DNA sequence: TGCAGTGCTAGCGATACGGACTACGAGCAGTACTTC. The chain combines TRBV20-1 with TRBJ2-7; D is unresolved. V shed 3 bases and J shed 3 bases, with 9 bases lying between them. Germline CDR1 and CDR2: DFQATT and SNEGSKA (reference sequence). The CDR3 totals 12 residues.

This clonotype showed up many times. The V and J genes are TRBV11-2 and TRBJ1-3; D is possibly TRBD1 (6 bases). The CDR3 has 17 amino acids. Germline loops: CDR1 SGHAT, CDR2 FQNNGV. V was pared by 1 base and J by 0 bases, with 13 bases between. The chain's CDR3 is CASSLVAGQLSGNTIYF. In DNA, the CDR3 is TGTGCCAGCAGCTTAGTTGCAGGACAGCTCTCTGGAAACACCATATATTTT.

This clonotype came up many times. This chain links TRBV6-5 with TRBJ2-5, with D perhaps given as TRBD1 or TRBD2 (5 bases each). Germline assignment: CDR1 MNHEY and CDR2 SVGAGI. Trimming took 3 bases from V and 5 from J, leaving 10 bases between them. This CDR3 spans 13 amino acids. CDR3 sequence reads: CASSYGWGETQYF. CDR3 nucleotide sequence: TGTGCCAGCAGTTATGGCTGGGGGGAGACCCAGTACTTC.

This clonotype occurred many times. V gene TRBV14 combines with J gene TRBJ2-3; unclear D gene. There are 16 residues in the CDR3. Germline assignment: CDR1 SGHDN and CDR2 FVKESK. Trimming took 0 bases from V and 0 from J, leaving 10 bases between them. The CDR3, as DNA: TGTGCCAGCAGCCAAGATTACAGCACAAGCACAGATACGCAGTATTTT. It translates to CASSQDYSTSTDTQYF.

The sample holds many counts of this clonotype. The chain combines TRBV7-2 with TRBJ1-5, with TRBD1 as a possible D gene (6 bases). From germline, CDR1 is SGHTA and CDR2 FQGNSA. Trimming pared 5 bases from V and 4 bases from J, leaving 12 bases between. The CDR3 has 14 amino acids. This CDR3 is CASSVLGGNQPQHF. Here the CDR3 DNA reads TGTGCCAGCAGCGTGTTAGGGGGGAATCAGCCCCAGCATTTT.

This clonotype was found a few times. This chain uses TRBV6-6 with TRBJ1-6; D is unclear. The CDR3 is made up of 15 amino acids. Germline CDR1 reads MNHNY; CDR2 reads SVGAGI (reference sequence). Trimming stripped 2 bases from V and 8 bases from J, with 13 bases between. The CDR3: CASSYLVPGDSPLHF. CDR3 in DNA: TGTGCCAGCAGTTACCTGGTCCCGGGAGATTCACCCCTCCACTTT.

This clonotype was seen ten or more times. This chain links TRBV12-5 with TRBJ2-3, with 8 bases identical to TRBD1. CDR1 is LGHNT, CDR2 FRNRAP, per germline. CDR3 length equals 18 residues. V lost 4 bases, J lost 3 bases, and 15 bases stayed unmatched. The CDR3 loop is CASGYQKLDRVRTDTQYF. Written as DNA, the CDR3 is TGTGCTAGTGGTTATCAAAAATTGGACAGGGTGCGAACAGATACGCAGTATTTT.

The chain employs TRBV7-2 and TRBJ2-3; 9 bases fit TRBD2. The germline V gene has CDR1 SGHTA and CDR2 FQGNSA. With V trimmed by 0 bases and J by 5 bases, 6 bases remained unmatched. The CDR3 runs to 16 residues. The CDR3 here is CASSLAGEAGGDTQYF. The CDR3 nucleotides read TGTGCCAGCAGCTTAGCGGGGGAAGCGGGGGGAGATACGCAGTATTTT.

The chain carries TRBV7-2 and TRBJ1-6; D possibly corresponds to TRBD1 (6 bases). Germline assignment: CDR1 SGHTA and CDR2 FQGNSA. CDR3 length: 14 residues. The ends were cut back, 5 bases at V and 7 bases at J, with 12 bases in the middle. CDR3 in amino acids: CASSQQGTNSPLHF. DNA for the CDR3: TGTGCCAGCAGCCAACAGGGCACGAATTCACCCCTCCACTTT.

A remark on this clonotype: This clone may be a read error of a much larger clone one base away. The chain couples TRBV29-1 to TRBJ2-7, with a tentative D call TRBD1 (6 bases). CDR1 is SQVTM, CDR2 ANQGSEA, per germline. There are 13 residues in the CDR3. Trimming removed 6 bases at V and 3 bases at J, with 15 bases between. The CDR3 region is CSVIGTFHYEQYF. In nucleotides, the CDR3 is TGCAGCGTAATCGGGACATTCCACTACGAGCAGTACTTC.

This clonotype was recorded many times. The chain recombines TRBV5-5 with TRBJ1-1; D is ambiguous. The V gene's germline CDR1 is SGHKS and CDR2 YYEKEE (reference sequence). Deletions cut 1 base from V and 1 base from J, with 14 bases between. This CDR3 is 16 amino acids long. CDR3 DNA sequence: TGTGCCAGCAGCTTGAGGAGGGAGTTCAAGAACACTGAAGCTTTCTTT. Residues: CASSLRREFKNTEAFF.

The chain recombines TRBV6-1 with TRBJ1-6; D is ambiguous. The CDR3 spans 13 residues. The germline V gene has CDR1 MNHNS and CDR2 SASEGT. With 6 bases removed from V and 10 bases from J, the gap between germline ends came to 13 bases. CDR3 nucleotides: TGTGCCAGCAGCGAAAGCCGTCCCTCACCCCTCCACTTT. As protein: CASSESRPSPLHF.

This clonotype came up a few times. V is TRBV13 and J is TRBJ1-6; 9 bases map to TRBD1. CDR3 size: 17 residues. V was pared by 5 bases and J by 4 bases, with 9 bases of the junction left unmatched. The germline CDR1 and CDR2 sequences are PRHDT and FYEKMQ (reference sequence). The CDR3: CASSQGQGTVYNSPLHF. The CDR3 coding sequence is TGTGCCAGCAGCCAGGGACAGGGAACCGTTTATAATTCACCCCTCCACTTT.

A few counts support this clonotype. This rearrangement joins TRBV6-5 to TRBJ1-6; no firm D call. CDR3 length: 13 residues. V gave up 2 bases and J gave up 8 bases, with 7 bases separating them. Germline lookup yields CDR1 MNHEY and CDR2 SVGAGI. CDR3 sequence reads: CASSYGTDSPLHF. The CDR3, as DNA: TGTGCCAGCAGTTACGGCACAGATTCACCCCTCCACTTT.

This clonotype was picked up many times. The J gene is TRBJ2-7, the V gene TRBV5-1, with D possibly being TRBD2 (7 bases). V dropped 1 base and J dropped 7 bases, with 18 bases sitting between them. The CDR3 has 15 residues. Germline lookup yields CDR1 SGHRS and CDR2 YFSETQ. CDR3 DNA: TGCGCCAGCAGCTTGAGGGGGGGCCTATCCGGGGAGCAGTACTTC. As protein: CASSLRGGLSGEQYF.

This clonotype was found many times. The V and J genes are TRBV2 and TRBJ2-1, with TRBD1 identical over 8 bases. The CDR3 covers 16 residues. Germline V gives CDR1 SNHLY, CDR2 FYNNEI. V lost 3 bases and J lost 4; bases outside the gene matches: 8. The CDR3 coding sequence is TGTGCCAGCAGTGACCCGGGACAGGTCCCTTACAATGAGCAGTTCTTC. The encoded protein is CASSDPGQVPYNEQFF.

The chain recombines TRBV7-2 with TRBJ1-2; D is uncertain. The CDR3 loop spans 14 amino acids. The V gene's germline CDR1 is SGHTA and CDR2 FQGNSA. The V end was cut by 2 bases, the J end by 2 bases, with 9 bases between. Here the CDR3 reads CASSLWSGNYGYTF. The CDR3 DNA reads TGTGCCAGCAGCTTATGGAGTGGCAACTATGGCTACACCTTC. The full variable domain, its missing parts supplied by reference TRBV7-2 and TRBJ1-2, is GAGVSQSPSNKVTEKGKDVELRCDPISGHTALYWYRQSLGQGLEFLIYFQGNSAPDKSGLPSDRFSAERTGGSVSTLTIQRTQQEDSAVYLCASSLWSGNYGYTFGSGTRLTVV.

J is TRBJ2-3 and V is TRBV14; 7 bases map to TRBD2. V lost 0 bases, J lost 1 base, and 4 bases stayed unmatched. CDR3 length: 16 amino acids. Per the germline V gene, CDR1 is SGHDN and CDR2 is FVKESK. CDR3 residues: CASSQERRERTDTQYF. CDR3 coding DNA: TGTGCCAGCAGCCAAGAAAGGCGGGAGCGCACAGATACGCAGTATTTT.

This clonotype has just one count. V is TRBV2 and J is TRBJ1-3; weak D call: TRBD1 (5 bases). Between the trimmed V and J ends, which lost 9 bases and 0 bases, there was a span of 9 bases. CDR1 and CDR2 (germline): SNHLY, FYNNEI. CDR3 length: 13 amino acids. Here the CDR3 reads CARSQGSGNTIYF. DNA for the CDR3: TGTGCCAGGAGCCAGGGCTCTGGAAACACCATATATTTT.

This clonotype was observed a handful of times. CDR3: CSAPWGVGNQPQHF. Written as DNA, the CDR3 is TGCAGTGCCCCGTGGGGGGTAGGCAATCAGCCCCAGCATTTT. The rearrangement links TRBV20-1 to TRBJ1-5; the D gene is possibly TRBD1 (5 bases). Trimming removed 6 bases from V and 2 bases from J, with 14 bases in between. Germline lookup yields CDR1 DFQATT and CDR2 SNEGSKA (reference sequence). The length of the CDR3 is 14 residues.

This clonotype has just a few counts. The chain is built from TRBV7-9 and TRBJ2-4; the match to TRBD2 covers 8 bases. This CDR3 is built from 16 residues. Germline values: CDR1 SEHNR, CDR2 FQNEAQ (reference sequence). V shed 1 base and J 1 base; nucleotides not matched to a gene: 3. The CDR3 sequence: CASSLDGGGAKNIQYF. The DNA of the CDR3 is TGTGCCAGCAGCTTAGATGGCGGGGGGGCCAAAAACATTCAGTACTTC.

This clonotype was picked up many times. The V and J genes are TRBV18 and TRBJ1-1; no clear D gene. CDR1 KGHSH and CDR2 LQKENI come from the germline V gene. Trimming cost V 6 bases and J 6 bases, with 8 bases left between them. The CDR3 length is 11 residues. The CDR3 reads CASSSLAEAFF. The CDR3 DNA sequence: TGTGCCAGCTCCTCCTTGGCTGAAGCTTTCTTT.

V is TRBV18 and J is TRBJ2-2; D possibly corresponds to TRBD2 (6 bases). The ends were cut back, 5 bases at V and 3 bases at J, with 13 bases in the middle. The CDR3 has 15 amino acids. Germline loops: CDR1 KGHSH, CDR2 LQKENI. CDR3 protein: CASSSLGGDTGELFF. Written as DNA, the CDR3 is TGTGCCAGCTCATCCTTGGGGGGAGACACCGGGGAGCTGTTTTTT.

This clonotype came up many times. This chain joins TRBV3-1 and TRBJ1-2; D remains unclear. Trimming shortened V by 0 bases and J by 7 bases, and 15 bases separated the two germline ends. The CDR3 covers 15 residues. Germline CDR1 reads LGHDT; CDR2 reads YNNKEL (reference sequence). CDR3 sequence: CASSQDLGSSAGYTF. The CDR3 region has the DNA TGTGCCAGCAGCCAAGATCTGGGGTCTTCCGCTGGCTACACCTTC.

The chain combines TRBV24-1 with TRBJ2-7; D is uncertain. The V gene lost 2 bases and the J gene lost 5 bases, with 9 bases spanning the gap. The CDR3 is 13 amino acids. The germline V gene has CDR1 KGHDR and CDR2 SFDVKD. In DNA form, the CDR3 reads TGTGCCACCAGTGATTCCAGTTTTGACGAGCAGTACTTC. This encodes CATSDSSFDEQYF.

This clonotype was picked up a small number of times. The V gene is TRBV7-9, the J gene TRBJ1-3, with unresolved D. Germline assignment: CDR1 SEHNR and CDR2 FQNEAQ (reference sequence). Trimming took off 1 base at V and 0 bases at J, with 13 bases between the two ends. The CDR3 totals 17 residues. Written as DNA, the CDR3 is TGTGCCAGCAGCTTAGACGGTGGCAGCCGCTCTGGAAACACCATATATTTT. The encoded protein is CASSLDGGSRSGNTIYF.